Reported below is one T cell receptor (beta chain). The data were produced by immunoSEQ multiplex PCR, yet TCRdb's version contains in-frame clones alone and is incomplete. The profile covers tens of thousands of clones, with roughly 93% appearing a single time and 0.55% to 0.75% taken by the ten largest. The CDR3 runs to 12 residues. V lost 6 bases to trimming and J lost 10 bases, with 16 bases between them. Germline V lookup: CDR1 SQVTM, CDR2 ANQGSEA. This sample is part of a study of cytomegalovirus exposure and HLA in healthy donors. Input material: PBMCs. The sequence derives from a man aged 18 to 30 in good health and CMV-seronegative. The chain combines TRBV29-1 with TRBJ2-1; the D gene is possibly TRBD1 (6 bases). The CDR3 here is CSVGAASFEQFF. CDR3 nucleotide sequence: TGCAGCGTGGGGGCAGCCTCTTTCGAGCAGTTCTTC.